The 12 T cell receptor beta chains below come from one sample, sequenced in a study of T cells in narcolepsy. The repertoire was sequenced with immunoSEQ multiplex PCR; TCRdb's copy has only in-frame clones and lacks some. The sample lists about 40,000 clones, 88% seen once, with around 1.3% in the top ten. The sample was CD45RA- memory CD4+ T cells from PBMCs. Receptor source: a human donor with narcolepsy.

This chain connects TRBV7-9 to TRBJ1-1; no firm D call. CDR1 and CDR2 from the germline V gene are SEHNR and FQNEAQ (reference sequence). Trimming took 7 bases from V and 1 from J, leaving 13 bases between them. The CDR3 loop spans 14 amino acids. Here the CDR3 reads CASKLNSPNTEAFF. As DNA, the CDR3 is TGTGCCAGCAAACTTAACAGCCCGAACACTGAAGCTTTCTTT.

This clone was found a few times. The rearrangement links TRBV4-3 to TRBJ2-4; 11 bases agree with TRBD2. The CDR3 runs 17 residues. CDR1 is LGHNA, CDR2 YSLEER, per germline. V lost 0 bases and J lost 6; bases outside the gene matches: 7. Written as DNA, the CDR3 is TGCGCCAGCAGCCAAGACCCAAGGACTAGCGGGTTAAACATTCAGTACTTC. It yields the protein CASSQDPRTSGLNIQYF.

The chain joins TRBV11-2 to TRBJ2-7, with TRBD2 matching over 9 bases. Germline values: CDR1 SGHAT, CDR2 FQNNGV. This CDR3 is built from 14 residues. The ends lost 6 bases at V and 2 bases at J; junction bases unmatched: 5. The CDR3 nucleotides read TGTGCCAGCAGGTCGACTAGCGGCACCTACGAGCAGTACTTC. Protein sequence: CASRSTSGTYEQYF.

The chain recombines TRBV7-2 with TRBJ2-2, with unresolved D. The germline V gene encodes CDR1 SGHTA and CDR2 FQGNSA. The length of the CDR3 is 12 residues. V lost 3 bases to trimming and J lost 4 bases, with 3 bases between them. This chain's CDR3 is CASSFSTGELFF. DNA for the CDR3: TGTGCCAGCAGCTTCTCCACCGGGGAGCTGTTTTTT.

The CDR3 DNA is TGTGCCAGCACAGCCGGGAGTACTGGAAACACCATATATTTT. It codes for CASTAGSTGNTIYF. The chain joins TRBV28 to TRBJ1-3; D is undetermined. The CDR3 length is 14 residues. V was shortened by 7 bases and J by 2 bases, with 12 bases between the two germline ends. Germline V gene sequence: CDR1 MDHEN, CDR2 SYDVKM. The full variable domain, rest sourced from reference TRBV28 and TRBJ1-3, is DVKVTQSSRYLVKRTGEKVFLECVQDMDHENMFWYRQDPGLGLRLIYFSYDVKMKEKGDIPEGYSVSREKKERFSLILESASTNQTSMYLCASTAGSTGNTIYFGEGSWLTVV.

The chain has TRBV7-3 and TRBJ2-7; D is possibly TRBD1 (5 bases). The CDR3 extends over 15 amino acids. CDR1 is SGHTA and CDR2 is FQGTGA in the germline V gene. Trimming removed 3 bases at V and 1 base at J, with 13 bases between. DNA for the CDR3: TGTGCCAGCAGCTTTGGGCCAGGGCAATCCTACGAGCAGTACTTC. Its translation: CASSFGPGQSYEQYF.

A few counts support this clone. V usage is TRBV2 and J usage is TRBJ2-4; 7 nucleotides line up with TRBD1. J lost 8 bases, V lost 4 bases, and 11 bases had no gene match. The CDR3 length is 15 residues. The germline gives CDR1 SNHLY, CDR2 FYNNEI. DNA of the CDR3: TGTGCCAGCAGTGTACCGACAGGGAAAGGGGACATTCAGTACTTC. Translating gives CASSVPTGKGDIQYF.

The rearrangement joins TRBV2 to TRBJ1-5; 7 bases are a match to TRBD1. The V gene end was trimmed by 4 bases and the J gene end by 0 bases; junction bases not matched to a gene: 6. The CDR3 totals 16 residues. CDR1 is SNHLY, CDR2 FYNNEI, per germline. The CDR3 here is CASSGGQAVSNQPQHF. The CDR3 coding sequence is TGTGCCAGCAGTGGCGGACAGGCAGTTAGCAATCAGCCCCAGCATTTT.

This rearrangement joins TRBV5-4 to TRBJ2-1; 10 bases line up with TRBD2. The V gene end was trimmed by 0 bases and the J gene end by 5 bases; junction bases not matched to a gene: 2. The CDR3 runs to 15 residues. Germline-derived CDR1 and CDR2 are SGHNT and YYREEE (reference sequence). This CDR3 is CASSLDLAGDNEQFF. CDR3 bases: TGTGCCAGCAGCTTGGATCTAGCGGGAGACAATGAGCAGTTCTTC.

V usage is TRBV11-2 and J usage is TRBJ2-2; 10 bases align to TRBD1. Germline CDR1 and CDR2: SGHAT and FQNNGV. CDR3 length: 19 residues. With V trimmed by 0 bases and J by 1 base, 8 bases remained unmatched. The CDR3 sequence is CASSLDPWDRGGNTGELFF. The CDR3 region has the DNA TGTGCCAGCAGCTTAGATCCTTGGGACAGGGGAGGGAACACCGGGGAGCTGTTTTTT.

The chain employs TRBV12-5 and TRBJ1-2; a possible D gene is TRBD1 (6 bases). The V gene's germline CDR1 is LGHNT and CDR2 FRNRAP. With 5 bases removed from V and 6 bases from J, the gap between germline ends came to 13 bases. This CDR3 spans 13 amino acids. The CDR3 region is CASGPPTGNGYTF. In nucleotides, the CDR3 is TGTGCTAGTGGTCCACCGACAGGCAATGGCTACACCTTC.

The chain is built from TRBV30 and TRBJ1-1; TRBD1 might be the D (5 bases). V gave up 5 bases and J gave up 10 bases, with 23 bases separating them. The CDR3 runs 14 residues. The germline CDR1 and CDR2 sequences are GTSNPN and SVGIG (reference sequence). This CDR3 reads CAWSVGGLGASAFF. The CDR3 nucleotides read TGTGCCTGGTCAGTCGGTGGACTTGGGGCTTCAGCTTTCTTT. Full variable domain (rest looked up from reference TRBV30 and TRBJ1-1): SQTIHQWPATLVQPVGSPLSLECTVEGTSNPNLYWYRQAAGRGLQLLFYSVGIGQISSEVPQNLSASRPQDRQFILSSKKLLLSDSGFYLCAWSVGGLGASAFFGQGTRLTVV.